This T cell receptor beta chain was found in a study of T cells in localized non-small cell lung cancer (dated by TCRdb to between 2020 and 2021). Regarding the research as a whole: T cell repertoires of 236 early-stage NSCLC patients were analyzed, with tumors being compared against uninvolved tumor-adjacent lungs. The cohort consisted of around 250 treatment-naive NSCLC patients whose localized lung tumors had been resected. NSCLC patients had a mean age of approximately 72 years, and around 140 were male and about a hundred female.

V sheds 2 bases and J sheds 3 bases, leaving 17 bases between their ends. The germline V gene sets CDR1 to SGDLS and CDR2 to YYNGEE. Its CDR3 holds 16 amino acids, cysteine through phenylalanine. The retained sequence is limited to the CDR3, 48 bases, with the frame set at the first base. This clone showed up just a few times. This receptor's antigen is unknown. The input lacks base qualities; no much larger clone sits a single base away. The immunoSEQ Assay was used to sequence TCR beta CDR3 regions from DNA. On the authors' methods: T cell density was computed as TCR beta template counts normalized to usable DNA estimated by amplifying housekeeping genes. Using the preseqR package, richness was estimated by extrapolating to 120,000 templates for tissue samples and 400,000 templates for PBMC samples. Clonality was defined by subtracting Pielou's evenness from one. Differential abundance testing on productive amino-acid clonotypes, with a minimum total count of 5 and an alpha of 0.1, was used to identify tissue-enriched TCRs. The Jaccard Index and the Morisita Overlap Index were used to quantify repertoire overlap between compartments. GLIPH grouped TCR beta CDR3s together with public tetramer-defined viral CDR3s, and a viral motif had to include at least three viral sequences and show V-gene enrichment. TCRdb took this table from immuneACCESS and kept in-frame rearrangements with V and J called. Such tables lack part of the clones; where checked against another copy, unresolved V genes explain under half of the gap, and the rest is unexplained. The V and J calls and clone size are taken from that table; D and trimming were inferred from the DNA. This sample is represented by over a thousand clones; about 23% of them were singletons. The ten largest clones represent about 17% of the sample.

The paper's findings and limits, for the study overall: Because the study design was exploratory, TCR variables were selected using unadjusted p-values without false-discovery rate correction. Higher blood T cell density associated with longer overall survival, while higher adjacent-lung clonality associated with shorter survival. Of the top 100 tumor clones, a median of roughly 53 were detected in paired uninvolved adjacent lung; 28 were also among that lung's top 100. Because multi-region tumor sequencing was not done, intratumor heterogeneity could not be ruled out. Uninvolved tumor-adjacent lung showed the highest T cell clonality, higher than tumor, which suggests more focused antigenic responses in the adjacent lung.

Uninvolved adjacent lung was sampled at least 2 cm away from the tumor margin, and two independent pathologists confirmed that the tissue had no atypia. At diagnosis, tumor, uninvolved tumor-adjacent lung and peripheral blood were collected and then preserved as a mix of FFPE and fresh-frozen material. The V and J genes are TRBV9 and TRBJ1-1, with the D gene not confidently named. Sequencing used normal lung tissue next to the tumor, obtained before any cancer treatment. The source is a male donor at least 60 years old with stage III squamous cell lung carcinoma. The CDR3 in this case is CASSVGGGFGDTEAFF. The nucleotide sequence reads TGTGCCAGCAGCGTTGGCGGAGGTTTCGGGGACACTGAAGCTTTCTTT.